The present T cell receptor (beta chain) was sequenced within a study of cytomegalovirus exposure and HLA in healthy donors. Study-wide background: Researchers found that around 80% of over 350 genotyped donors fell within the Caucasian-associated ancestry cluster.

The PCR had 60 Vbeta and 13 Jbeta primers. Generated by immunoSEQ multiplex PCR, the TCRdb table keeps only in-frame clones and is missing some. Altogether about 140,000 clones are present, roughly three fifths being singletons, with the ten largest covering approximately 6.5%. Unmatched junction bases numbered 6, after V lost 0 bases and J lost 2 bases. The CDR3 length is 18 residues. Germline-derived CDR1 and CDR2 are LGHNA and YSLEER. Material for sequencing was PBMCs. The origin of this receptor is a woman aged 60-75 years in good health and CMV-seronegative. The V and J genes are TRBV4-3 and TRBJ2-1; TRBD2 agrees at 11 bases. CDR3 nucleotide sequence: TGCGCCAGCAGCCAAGATAATAGCGGGAGGGCCCCCTACAATGAGCAGTTCTTC. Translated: CASSQDNSGRAPYNEQFF.